This T cell receptor (beta chain) is drawn from a study of T cell repertoires in cytomegalovirus infection. On the study more broadly: CMV infection and matching HLA type were both indicated by public TCR beta signatures.

A few counts support this clonotype. Its antigen is still unknown. This CDR3 has 17 residues. Trimming removed 0 bases from V and 7 bases from J; junction bases left unmatched: 12. Germline V CDR1 and CDR2: SGHNT, YYREEE (reference sequence). General study results and limits: There were carriers of CMV plus the relevant HLA, and cumulative public TCR beta family frequency identified them.

TCRdb re-analysed the reads in MiXCR, keeping a single row per CDR3 protein. The table includes more than 200,000 distinct CDR3 sequences, approximately 8.3% detected once. The gene calls are TRBV5-4 and TRBJ2-2; 7 positions agree with TRBD2. The sequenced sample consisted of PBMCs. The clonotype was recovered from a human donor in good health (CMV status not recorded). Some clones in this sample may be carry-over from other donors' samples. CDR3 amino acids: CASSLAVGGSIVGELFF. The CDR3 region has the DNA TGTGCCAGCAGCTTGGCAGTTGGCGGGAGCATCGTCGGGGAGCTGTTTTTT.